This T cell receptor (beta chain) stems from a study of blood T cell repertoires in COVID-19. Sequencing was performed with immunoSEQ multiplex PCR; in TCRdb, only in-frame clones are kept and a portion is missing. The sample has about 250,000 clones; about 79% are singletons. The source is a man at least 80 years old with acute or convalescent COVID-19. The sequencing sample was made of peripheral blood.

CDR3 sequence: CASTQRTGGGYTF. CDR3 coding DNA: TGTGCCAGCACCCAGAGGACAGGGGGGGGCTACACCTTC. V is TRBV27 and J is TRBJ1-2; 10 bases are a match to TRBD1. The V gene end was trimmed by 7 bases and the J gene end by 8 bases; junction bases not matched to a gene: 7. The germline CDR1 and CDR2 sequences are MNHEY and SMNVEV (reference sequence). The CDR3 has 13 amino acids.